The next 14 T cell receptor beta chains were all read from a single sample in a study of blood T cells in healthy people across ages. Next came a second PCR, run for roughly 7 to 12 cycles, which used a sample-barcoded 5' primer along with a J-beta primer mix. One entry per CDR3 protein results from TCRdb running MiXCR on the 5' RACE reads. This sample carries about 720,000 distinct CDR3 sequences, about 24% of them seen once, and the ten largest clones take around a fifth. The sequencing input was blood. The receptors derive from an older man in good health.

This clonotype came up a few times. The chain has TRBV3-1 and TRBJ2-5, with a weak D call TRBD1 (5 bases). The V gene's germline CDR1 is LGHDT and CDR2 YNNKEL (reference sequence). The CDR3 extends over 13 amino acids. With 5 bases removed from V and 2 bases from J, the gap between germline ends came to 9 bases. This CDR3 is CASSIGEQETQYF. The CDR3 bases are TGTGCCAGCAGCATAGGGGAACAAGAGACCCAGTACTTC.

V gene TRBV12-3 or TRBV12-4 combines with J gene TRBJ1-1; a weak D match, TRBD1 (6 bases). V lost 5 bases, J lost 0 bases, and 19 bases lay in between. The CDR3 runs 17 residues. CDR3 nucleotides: TGTGCCAGCAGTCGGGGGGGGGCTGGGGGGATGAACACTGAAGCTTTCTTT. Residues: CASSRGGAGGMNTEAFF.

CDR3 coding DNA: TGCAGCGTTGAAGACAGCTTCTCCTACAATGAGCAGTTCTTC. Amino acids: CSVEDSFSYNEQFF. V usage is TRBV29-1 and J usage is TRBJ2-1, with D uncertain. The V gene's germline CDR1 is SQVTM and CDR2 ANQGSEA. Between the trimmed V and J ends, which lost 0 bases and 0 bases, there was a span of 6 bases. This CDR3 has 14 amino acids.

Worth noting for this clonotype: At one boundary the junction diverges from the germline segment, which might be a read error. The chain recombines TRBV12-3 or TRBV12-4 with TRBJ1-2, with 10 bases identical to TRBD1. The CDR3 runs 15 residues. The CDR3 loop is CASSSTGQGIYDYTF. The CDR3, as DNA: TGTGCCAGCAGTTCGACGGGACAGGGGATCTATGACTACACCTTC.

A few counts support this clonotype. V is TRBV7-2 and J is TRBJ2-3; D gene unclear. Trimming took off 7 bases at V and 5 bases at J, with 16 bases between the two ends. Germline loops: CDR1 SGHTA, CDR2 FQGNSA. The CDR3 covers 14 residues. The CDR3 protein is CASKVPAPRDTQYF. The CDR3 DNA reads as TGTGCCAGCAAAGTACCTGCCCCTAGAGATACGCAGTATTTT.

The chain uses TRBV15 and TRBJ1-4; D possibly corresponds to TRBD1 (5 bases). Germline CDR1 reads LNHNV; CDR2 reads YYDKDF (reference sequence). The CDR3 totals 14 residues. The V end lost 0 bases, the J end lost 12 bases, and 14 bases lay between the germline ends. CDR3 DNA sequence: TGTGCCACCAGCAGAGATGAGACAGTTGGTCAACTGTTTTTT. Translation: CATSRDETVGQLFF.

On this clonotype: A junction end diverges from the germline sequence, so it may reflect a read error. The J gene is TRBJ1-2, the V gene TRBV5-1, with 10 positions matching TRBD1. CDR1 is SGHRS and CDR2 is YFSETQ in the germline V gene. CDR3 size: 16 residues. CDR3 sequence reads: CASSKPPGQGNYDYTF. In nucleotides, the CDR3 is TGCGCCAGCAGCAAACCTCCGGGACAGGGGAACTATGACTACACCTTC.

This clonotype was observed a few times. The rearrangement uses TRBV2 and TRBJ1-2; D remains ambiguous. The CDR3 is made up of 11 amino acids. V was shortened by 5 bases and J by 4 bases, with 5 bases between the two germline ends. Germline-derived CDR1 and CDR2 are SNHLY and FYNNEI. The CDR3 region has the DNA TGTGCCAGCAGTCAGCCCTATGGCTACACCTTC. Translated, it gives CASSQPYGYTF.

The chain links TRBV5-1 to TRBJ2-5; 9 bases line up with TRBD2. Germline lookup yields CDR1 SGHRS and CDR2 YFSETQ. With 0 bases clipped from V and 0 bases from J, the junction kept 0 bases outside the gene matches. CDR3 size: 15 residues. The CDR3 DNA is TGCGCCAGCAGCTTGGTAGCGGGGGACCAAGAGACCCAGTACTTC. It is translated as CASSLVAGDQETQYF.

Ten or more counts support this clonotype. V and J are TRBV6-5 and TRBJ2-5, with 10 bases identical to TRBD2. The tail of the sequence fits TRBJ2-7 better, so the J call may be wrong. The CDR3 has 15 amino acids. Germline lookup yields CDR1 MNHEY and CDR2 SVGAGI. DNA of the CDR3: TGTGCCAGCAGACCTATAGCGGGAGGTTATTACGAGCAGTACGTC. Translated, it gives CASRPIAGGYYEQYV.

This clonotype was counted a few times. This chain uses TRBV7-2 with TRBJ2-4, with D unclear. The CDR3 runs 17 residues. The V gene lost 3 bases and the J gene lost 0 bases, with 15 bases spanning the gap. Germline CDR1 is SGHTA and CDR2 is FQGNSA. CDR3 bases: TGTGCCAGCAGCTTCGCCCGCACCCGGACAGCCAAAAACATTCAGTACTTC. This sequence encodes CASSFARTRTAKNIQYF.

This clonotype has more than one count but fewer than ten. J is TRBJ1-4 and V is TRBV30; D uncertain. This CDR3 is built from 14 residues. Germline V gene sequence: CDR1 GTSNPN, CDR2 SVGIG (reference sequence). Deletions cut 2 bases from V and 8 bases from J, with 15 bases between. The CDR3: CAWSWRVQREKLFF. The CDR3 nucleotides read TGTGCCTGGAGTTGGAGGGTGCAAAGGGAAAAACTGTTTTTT.

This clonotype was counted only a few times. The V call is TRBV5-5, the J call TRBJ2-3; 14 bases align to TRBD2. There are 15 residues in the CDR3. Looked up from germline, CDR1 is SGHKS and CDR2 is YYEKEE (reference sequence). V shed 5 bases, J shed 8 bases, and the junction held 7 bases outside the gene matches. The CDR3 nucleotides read TGTGCCAGCAGTCGGCCCGGGACTAGCGGGGGTACGCAGTATTTT. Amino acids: CASSRPGTSGGTQYF.

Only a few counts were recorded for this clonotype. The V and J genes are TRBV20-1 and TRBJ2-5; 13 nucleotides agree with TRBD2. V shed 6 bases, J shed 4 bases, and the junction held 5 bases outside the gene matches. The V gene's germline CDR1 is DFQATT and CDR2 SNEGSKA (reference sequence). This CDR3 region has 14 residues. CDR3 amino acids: CSAWTSGSGETQYF. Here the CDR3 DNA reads TGCAGTGCATGGACTAGCGGGAGCGGAGAGACCCAGTACTTC.